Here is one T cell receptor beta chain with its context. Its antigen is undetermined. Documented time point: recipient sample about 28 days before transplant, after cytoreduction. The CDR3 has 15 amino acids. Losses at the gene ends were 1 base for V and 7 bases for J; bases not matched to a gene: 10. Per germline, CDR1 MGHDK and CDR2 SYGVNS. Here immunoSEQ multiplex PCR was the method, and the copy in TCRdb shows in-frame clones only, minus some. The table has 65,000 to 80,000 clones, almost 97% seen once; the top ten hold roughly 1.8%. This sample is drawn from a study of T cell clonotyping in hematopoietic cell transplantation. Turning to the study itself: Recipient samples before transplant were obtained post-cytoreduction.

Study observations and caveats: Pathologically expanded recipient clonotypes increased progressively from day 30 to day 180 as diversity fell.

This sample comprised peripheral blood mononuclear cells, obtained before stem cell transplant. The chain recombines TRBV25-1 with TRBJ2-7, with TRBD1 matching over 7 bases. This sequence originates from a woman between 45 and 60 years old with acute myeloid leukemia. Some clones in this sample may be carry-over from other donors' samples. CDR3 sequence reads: CASSEWGQSYVEQYF. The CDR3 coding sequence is TGTGCCAGCAGTGAATGGGGACAGTCCTACGTGGAGCAGTACTTC.